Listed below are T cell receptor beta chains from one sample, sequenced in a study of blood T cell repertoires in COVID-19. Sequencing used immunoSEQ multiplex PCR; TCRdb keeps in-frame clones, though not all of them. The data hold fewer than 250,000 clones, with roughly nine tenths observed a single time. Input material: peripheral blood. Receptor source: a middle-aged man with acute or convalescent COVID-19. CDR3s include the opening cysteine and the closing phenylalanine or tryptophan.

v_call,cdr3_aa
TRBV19,CASSIDLAGGGADTQYF
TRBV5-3,CARSHMGLAGGDTGELFF
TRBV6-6,CASSAPEANTEAFF
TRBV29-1,CSVDPLAGDTDTQYF
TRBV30,CAWSFPGQGGPLSSYNEQFF
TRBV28,CASSLQGGTDTQYF
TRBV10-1,CASRRLGPTYEQYF
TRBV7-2,CASSPSWLAGGTGELFF
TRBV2,CASSWDRDNTEAFF
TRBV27,CASSKDRDSYNEQFF
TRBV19,CASTLVGGTGELFF